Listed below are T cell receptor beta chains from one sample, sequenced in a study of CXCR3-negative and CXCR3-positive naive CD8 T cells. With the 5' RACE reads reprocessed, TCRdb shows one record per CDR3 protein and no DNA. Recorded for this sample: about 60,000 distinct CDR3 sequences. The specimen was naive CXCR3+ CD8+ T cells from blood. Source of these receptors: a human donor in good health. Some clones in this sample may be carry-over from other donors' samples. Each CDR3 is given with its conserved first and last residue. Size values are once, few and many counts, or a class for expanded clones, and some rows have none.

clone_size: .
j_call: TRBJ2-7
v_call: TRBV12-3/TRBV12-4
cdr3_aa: CASSLGPRLEQYF

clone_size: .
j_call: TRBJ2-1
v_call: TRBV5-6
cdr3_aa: CASSLVGGYNEQFF

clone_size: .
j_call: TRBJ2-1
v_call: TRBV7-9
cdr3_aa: CASSPPAGQGNEQFF

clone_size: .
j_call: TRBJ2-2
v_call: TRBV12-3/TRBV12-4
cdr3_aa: CASSFPFTRHTGELFF

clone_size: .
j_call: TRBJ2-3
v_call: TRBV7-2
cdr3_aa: CASGLGLAGITDTQYF

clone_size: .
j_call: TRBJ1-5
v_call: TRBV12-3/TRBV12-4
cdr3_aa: CASSREGSEGPQHF

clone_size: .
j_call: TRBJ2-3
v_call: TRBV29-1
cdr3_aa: CSPGGLENTDTQYF

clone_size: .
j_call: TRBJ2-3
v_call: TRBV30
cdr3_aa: CAWSLGFGYSTDTQYF

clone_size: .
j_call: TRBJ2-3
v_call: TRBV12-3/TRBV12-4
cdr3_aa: CASSLQRASTDTQYF

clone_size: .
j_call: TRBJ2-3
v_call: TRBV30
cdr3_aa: CAWSTLDGSDTQYF

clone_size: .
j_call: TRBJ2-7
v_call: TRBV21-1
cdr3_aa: CASPGGTDPYEQYF

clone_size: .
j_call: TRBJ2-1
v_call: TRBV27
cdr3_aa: CASSLLAQNEQFF

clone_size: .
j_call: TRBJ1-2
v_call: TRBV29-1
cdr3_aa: CSVEGASDGYTF

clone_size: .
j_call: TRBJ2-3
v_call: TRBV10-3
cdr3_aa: CAIRTPSPDTQYF

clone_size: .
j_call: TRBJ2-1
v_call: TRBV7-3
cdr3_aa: CASSFAGGAVFNEQFF

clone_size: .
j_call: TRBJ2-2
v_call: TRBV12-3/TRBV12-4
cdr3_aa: CASIPLSYTGELFF

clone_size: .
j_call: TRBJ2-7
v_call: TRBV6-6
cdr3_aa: CASSYSGWGNEQYF

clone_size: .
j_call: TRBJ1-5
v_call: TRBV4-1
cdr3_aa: CASSQDFAVSNQPQHF

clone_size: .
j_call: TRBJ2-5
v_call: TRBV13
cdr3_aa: CASRDRTQETQYF

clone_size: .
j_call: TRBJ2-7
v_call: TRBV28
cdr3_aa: CASRSRAGGSHEQYF

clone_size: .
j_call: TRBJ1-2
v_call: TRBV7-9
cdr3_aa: CASSSSESGTAYGYTF

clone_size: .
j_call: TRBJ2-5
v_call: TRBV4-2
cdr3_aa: CASSPGTSGVQETQYF

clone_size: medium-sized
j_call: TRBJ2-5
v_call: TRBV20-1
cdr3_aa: CSARARSSGSLKETQYF

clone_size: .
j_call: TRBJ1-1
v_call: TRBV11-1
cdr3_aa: CASSLWYTEAFF

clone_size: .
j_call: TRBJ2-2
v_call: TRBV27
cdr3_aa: CASSLSRGTGTGELFF

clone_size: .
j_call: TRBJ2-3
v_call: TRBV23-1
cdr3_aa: CASSRRQEKHTDTQYF

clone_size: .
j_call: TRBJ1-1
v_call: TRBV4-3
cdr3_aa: CASSQDPGADTEAFF

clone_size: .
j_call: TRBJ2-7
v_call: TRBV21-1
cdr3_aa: CASSRTYNGQTSYEQYF

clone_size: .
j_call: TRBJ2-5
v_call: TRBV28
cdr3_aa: CASSLQGAWQETQYF

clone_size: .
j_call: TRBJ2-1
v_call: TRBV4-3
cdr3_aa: CASSPGTYNEQFF

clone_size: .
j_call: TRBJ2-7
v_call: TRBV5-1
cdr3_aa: CASSLDGQGAYEQYF